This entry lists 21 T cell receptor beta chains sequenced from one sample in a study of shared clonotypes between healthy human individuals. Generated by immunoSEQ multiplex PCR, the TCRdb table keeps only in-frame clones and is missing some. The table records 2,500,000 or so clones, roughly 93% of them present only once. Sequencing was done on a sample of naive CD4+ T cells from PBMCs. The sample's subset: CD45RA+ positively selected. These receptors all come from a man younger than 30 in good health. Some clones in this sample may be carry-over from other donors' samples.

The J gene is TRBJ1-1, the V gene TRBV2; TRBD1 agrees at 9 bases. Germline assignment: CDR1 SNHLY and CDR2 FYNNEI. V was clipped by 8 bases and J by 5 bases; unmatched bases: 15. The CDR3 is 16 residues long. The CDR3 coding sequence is TGTGCCAGCCATCCGGGACAGGGATCTAGATGGACTGAAGCTTTCTTT. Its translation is CASHPGQGSRWTEAFF.

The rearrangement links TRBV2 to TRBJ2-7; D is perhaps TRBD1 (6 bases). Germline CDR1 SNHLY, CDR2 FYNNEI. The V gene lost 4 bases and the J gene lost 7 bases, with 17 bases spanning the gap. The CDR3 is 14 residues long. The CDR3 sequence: CASSGVTGLKEQYF. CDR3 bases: TGTGCCAGCAGTGGTGTAACAGGGCTGAAGGAGCAGTACTTC.

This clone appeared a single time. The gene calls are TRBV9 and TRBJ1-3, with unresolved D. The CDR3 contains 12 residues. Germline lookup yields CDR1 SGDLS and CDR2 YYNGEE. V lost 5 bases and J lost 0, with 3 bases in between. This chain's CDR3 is CASRDSGNTIYF. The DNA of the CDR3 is TGTGCCAGCAGAGACTCTGGAAACACCATATATTTT.

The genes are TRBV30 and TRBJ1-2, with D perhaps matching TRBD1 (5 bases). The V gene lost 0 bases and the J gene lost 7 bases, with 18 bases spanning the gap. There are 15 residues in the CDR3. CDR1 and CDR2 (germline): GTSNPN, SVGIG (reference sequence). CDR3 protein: CAWSVQENGGVGYTF. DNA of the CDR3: TGTGCCTGGAGTGTACAGGAGAACGGAGGGGTTGGCTACACCTTC.

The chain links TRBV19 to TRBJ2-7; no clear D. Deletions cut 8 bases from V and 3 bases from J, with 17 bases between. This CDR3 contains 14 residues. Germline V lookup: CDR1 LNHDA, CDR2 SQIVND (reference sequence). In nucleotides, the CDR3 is TGTGCCAGTTCACATAGCCGGATTGGCTACGAGCAGTACTTC. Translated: CASSHSRIGYEQYF.

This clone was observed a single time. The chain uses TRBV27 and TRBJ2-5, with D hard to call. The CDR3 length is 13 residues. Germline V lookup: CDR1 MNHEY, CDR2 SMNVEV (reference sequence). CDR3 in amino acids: CASSGPWQETQYF. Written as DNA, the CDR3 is TGTGCGTCCTCCGGGCCCTGGCAAGAGACCCAGTACTTC.

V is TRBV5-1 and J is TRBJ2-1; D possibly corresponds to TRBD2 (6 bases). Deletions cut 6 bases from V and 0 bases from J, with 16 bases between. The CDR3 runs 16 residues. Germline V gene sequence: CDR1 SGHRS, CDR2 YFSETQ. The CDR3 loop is CASTAVGRSSYNEQFF. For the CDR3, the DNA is TGCGCCAGCACCGCGGTTGGGAGGAGCTCCTACAATGAGCAGTTCTTC.

CDR3 bases: TGCAGCGTCGCGCGTTTATCGGAGACCCAGTACTTC. It is translated as CSVARLSETQYF. The chain carries TRBV29-1 and TRBJ2-5; D uncertain. Trimming removed 6 bases at V and 5 bases at J, with 13 bases between. The CDR3 covers 12 residues. CDR1 and CDR2 (germline): SQVTM, ANQGSEA. The variable domain in full, with the rest retrieved from reference TRBV29-1 and TRBJ2-5, is SAVISQKPSRDICQRGTSLTIQCQVDSQVTMMFWYRQQPGQSLTLIATANQGSEATYESGFVIDKFPISRPNLTFSTLTVSNMSPEDSSIYLCSVARLSETQYFGPGTRLLVL.

The CDR3 loop is CASSLESYEQFF. The CDR3 DNA is TGTGCCAGCAGTTTAGAGAGTTATGAGCAGTTCTTC. The rearrangement links TRBV28 to TRBJ2-1; D not certain. Germline CDR1 reads MDHEN; CDR2 reads SYDVKM. The CDR3 sequence is 12 residues long. V was shortened by 2 bases and J by 8 bases, with 7 bases between the two germline ends.

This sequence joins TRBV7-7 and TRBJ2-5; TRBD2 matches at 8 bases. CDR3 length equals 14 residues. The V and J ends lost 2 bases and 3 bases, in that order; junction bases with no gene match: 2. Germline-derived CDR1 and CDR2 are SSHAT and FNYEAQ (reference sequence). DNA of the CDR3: TGTGCCAGCAGCTTACAAGCGGGAGAAGAGACCCAGTACTTC. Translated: CASSLQAGEETQYF.

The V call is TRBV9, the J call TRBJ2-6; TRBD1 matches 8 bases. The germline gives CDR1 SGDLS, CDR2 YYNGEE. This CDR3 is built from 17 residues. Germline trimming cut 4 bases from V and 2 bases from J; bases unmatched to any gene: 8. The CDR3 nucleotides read TGTGCCAGCAGCATCCCCCAGGGGGCCACTGGGGCCAACGTCCTGACTTTC. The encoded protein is CASSIPQGATGANVLTF.

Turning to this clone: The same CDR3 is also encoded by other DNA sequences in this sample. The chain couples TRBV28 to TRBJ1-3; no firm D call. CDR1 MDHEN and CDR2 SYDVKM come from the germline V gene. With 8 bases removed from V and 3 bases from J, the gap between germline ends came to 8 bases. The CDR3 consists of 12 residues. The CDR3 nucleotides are TGTGCCAGCCGAACCAATGGAAACACCATATATTTT. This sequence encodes CASRTNGNTIYF.

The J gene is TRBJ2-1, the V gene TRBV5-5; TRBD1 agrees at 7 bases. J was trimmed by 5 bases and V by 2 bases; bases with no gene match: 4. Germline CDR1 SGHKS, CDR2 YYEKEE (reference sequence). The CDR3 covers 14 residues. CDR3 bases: TGTGCCAGCAGCTTTACCGGGACAGACAATGAGCAGTTCTTC. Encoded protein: CASSFTGTDNEQFF.

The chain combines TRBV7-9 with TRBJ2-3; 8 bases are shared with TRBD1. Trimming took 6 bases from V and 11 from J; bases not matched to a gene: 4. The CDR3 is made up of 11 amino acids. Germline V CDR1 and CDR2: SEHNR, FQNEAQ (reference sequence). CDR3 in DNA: TGTGCCAGCAGTTCCGGGACAGGGCAGTATTTT. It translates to CASSSGTGQYF.

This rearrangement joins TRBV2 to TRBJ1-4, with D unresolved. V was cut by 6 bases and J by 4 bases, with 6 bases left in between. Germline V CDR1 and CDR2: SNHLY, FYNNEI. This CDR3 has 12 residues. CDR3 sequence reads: CASRTVNEKLFF. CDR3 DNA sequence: TGTGCCAGCAGAACAGTTAATGAAAAACTGTTTTTT.

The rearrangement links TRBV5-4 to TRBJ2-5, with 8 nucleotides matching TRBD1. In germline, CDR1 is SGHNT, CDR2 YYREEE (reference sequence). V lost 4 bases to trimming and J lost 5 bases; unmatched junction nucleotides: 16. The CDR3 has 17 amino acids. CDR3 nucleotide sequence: TGTGCCAGCAGCCCTGGAACCAGGGGGCGATTGGTGGAGACCCAGTACTTC. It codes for CASSPGTRGRLVETQYF.

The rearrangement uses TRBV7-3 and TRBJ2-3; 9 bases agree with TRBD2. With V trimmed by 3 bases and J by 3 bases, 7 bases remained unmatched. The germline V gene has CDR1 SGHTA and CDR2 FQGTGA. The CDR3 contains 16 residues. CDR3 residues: CASSLRAGGPTDTQYF. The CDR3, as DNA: TGTGCCAGCAGCTTGCGGGCGGGAGGGCCTACAGATACGCAGTATTTT.

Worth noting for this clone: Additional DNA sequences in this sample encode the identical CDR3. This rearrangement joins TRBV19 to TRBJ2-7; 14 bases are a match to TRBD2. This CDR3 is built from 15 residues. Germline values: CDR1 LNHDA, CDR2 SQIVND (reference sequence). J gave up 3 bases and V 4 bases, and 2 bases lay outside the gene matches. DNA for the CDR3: TGTGCCAGTAGTAGAGGGACTAGCGGGAGCTACGAGCAGTACTTC. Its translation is CASSRGTSGSYEQYF.

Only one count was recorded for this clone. The CDR3 spells CASGTAPREAFF. The DNA for the CDR3 is TGTGCCAGCGGGACAGCCCCACGAGAAGCTTTCTTT. The chain recombines TRBV28 with TRBJ1-1, with 7 bases that match TRBD1. The CDR3 runs to 12 residues. V gave up 8 bases and J gave up 8 bases; unmatched junction bases: 8. CDR1 is MDHEN, CDR2 SYDVKM, per germline.

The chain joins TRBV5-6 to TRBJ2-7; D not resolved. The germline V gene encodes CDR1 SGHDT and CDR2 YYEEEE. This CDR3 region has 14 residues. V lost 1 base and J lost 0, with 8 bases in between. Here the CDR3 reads CASSLFSTSYEQYF. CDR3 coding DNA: TGTGCCAGCAGCTTGTTCTCAACCTCCTACGAGCAGTACTTC.

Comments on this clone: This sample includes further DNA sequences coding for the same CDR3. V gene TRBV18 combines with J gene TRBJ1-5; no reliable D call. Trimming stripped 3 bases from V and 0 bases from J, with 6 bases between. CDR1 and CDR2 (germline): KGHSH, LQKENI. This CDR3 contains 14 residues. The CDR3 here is CASSPLGSNQPQHF. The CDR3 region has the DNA TGTGCCAGCTCACCTTTGGGTAGCAATCAGCCCCAGCATTTT.